One sample yielded the 27 T cell receptor beta chains listed below, sequenced in a study of blood T cell repertoires in COVID-19. This table comes from immunoSEQ multiplex PCR, and its TCRdb copy is limited to in-frame clones, with some not included. The top ten hold about 16% of the sample, which has around 19,000 clones, approximately 91% seen once. The specimen was peripheral blood. The source is a human donor in a cohort sampled during active COVID-19.

The chain uses TRBV28 and TRBJ1-1; TRBD1 matches 7 bases. The germline gives CDR1 MDHEN, CDR2 SYDVKM. This CDR3 contains 13 residues. V trimming: 6 bases; J trimming: 5 bases; junction bases outside the gene matches: 6. The CDR3 nucleotides read TGTGCCAGCAGGGGGGGCAGGGGGACTGAAGCTTTCTTT. Translation: CASRGGRGTEAFF.

The gene calls are TRBV10-3 and TRBJ1-1; D might be TRBD1 (5 bases). CDR1 is ENHRY, CDR2 SYGVKD, per germline. CDR3 length: 14 residues. Trimming took 5 bases from V and 1 from J, leaving 11 bases between them. Here the CDR3 reads CAISSTEPNTEAFF. The CDR3 bases are TGTGCCATCAGTTCGACAGAGCCGAACACTGAAGCTTTCTTT.

The V and J genes are TRBV18 and TRBJ1-5, with 8 bases fitting TRBD1. From germline, CDR1 is KGHSH and CDR2 LQKENI. The CDR3 is made up of 17 amino acids. V trimming: 4 bases; J trimming: 1 base; junction bases outside the gene matches: 9. CDR3 nucleotides: TGTGCCAGCTCACGGGCAGGGGGCGCGGGAAGCAATCAGCCCCAGCATTTT. Translated, it gives CASSRAGGAGSNQPQHF.

In its sample, this clone was seen a few times. The CDR3: CASSQVAYGYTF. The CDR3 DNA reads as TGTGCCAGCAGCCAAGTAGCCTATGGCTACACCTTC. This rearrangement joins TRBV3-1 (or the pseudogene TRBV3-2) to TRBJ1-2; no reliable D call. Germline V gene data show CDR1 as LGHDT and CDR2 as YNNKEL (reference sequence). The V end was cut by 1 base, the J end by 4 bases, with 4 bases between. The CDR3 extends over 12 amino acids.

This clone was picked up one time. The chain carries TRBV6-1 and TRBJ2-7; 7 bases are shared with TRBD1. The V and J ends lost 3 bases and 2 bases, in that order; junction bases with no gene match: 4. The CDR3 extends over 14 amino acids. The V gene's germline CDR1 is MNHNS and CDR2 SASEGT. The CDR3 nucleotides read TGTGCCAGCAGTGACGGGGACAGTCCCTACGAGCAGTACTTC. Translating it yields CASSDGDSPYEQYF.

This clone occurred once. V usage is TRBV6-5 and J usage is TRBJ2-3; TRBD1 might be the D (5 bases). The CDR3 is made up of 16 amino acids. V lost 0 bases to trimming and J lost 4 bases, with 14 bases between them. Germline V gene sequence: CDR1 MNHEY, CDR2 SVGAGI. CDR3: CASSYSTPGWADTQYF. The DNA for the CDR3 is TGTGCCAGCAGTTACTCGACCCCAGGGTGGGCAGATACGCAGTATTTT.

This chain uses TRBV7-6 with TRBJ2-5, with unresolved D. The CDR3 consists of 12 residues. CDR1 SGHVS and CDR2 FNYEAQ come from the germline V gene. V lost 3 bases, J lost 5 bases, and 7 bases lay in between. The CDR3 coding sequence is TGTGCCAGCAGCTTGCAACGGGAGACCCAGTACTTC. Encoded protein: CASSLQRETQYF.

The chain carries TRBV5-1 and TRBJ1-2; TRBD1 agrees at 8 bases. This CDR3 has 14 amino acids. Trimming at V came to 3 bases and at J to 4 bases, leaving 5 bases not matched to a gene. CDR1 is SGHRS and CDR2 is YFSETQ in the germline V gene. The CDR3 region has the DNA TGCGCCAGCAGCTCACCGGGACAGGCCTATGGCTACACCTTC. Its translation is CASSSPGQAYGYTF.

The J gene is TRBJ1-2, the V gene TRBV30; no definite D call. The CDR3 spans 14 residues. The germline V and J ends were trimmed by 0 bases and 7 bases, with 15 bases remaining between them. The germline gives CDR1 GTSNPN, CDR2 SVGIG (reference sequence). CDR3 region: CAWSVVGIGSGYTF. CDR3 bases: TGTGCCTGGAGTGTGGTGGGTATCGGGTCTGGCTACACCTTC. The full variable domain, its missing parts supplied by reference TRBV30 and TRBJ1-2, is SQTIHQWPATLVQPVGSPLSLECTVEGTSNPNLYWYRQAAGRGLQLLFYSVGIGQISSEVPQNLSASRPQDRQFILSSKKLLLSDSGFYLCAWSVVGIGSGYTFGSGTRLTVV.

CDR3 protein: CASSSLLGGNTEAFF. The CDR3 bases are TGCGCCAGCAGTTCGCTATTGGGGGGGAACACTGAAGCTTTCTTT. The chain uses TRBV5-1 and TRBJ1-1, with D possibly being TRBD1 (5 bases). CDR1 is SGHRS and CDR2 is YFSETQ in the germline V gene. The V end lost 5 bases, the J end lost 1 base, and 15 bases lay between the germline ends. The CDR3 loop spans 15 amino acids.

The chain has TRBV18 and TRBJ2-7, with 8 bases matching TRBD1. The CDR3 loop spans 17 amino acids. Germline-derived CDR1 and CDR2 are KGHSH and LQKENI. Losses at the gene ends were 1 base for V and 2 bases for J; bases not matched to a gene: 10. The CDR3 loop reads CASSPRIRGQGTYEQYF. CDR3 nucleotides: TGTGCCAGCTCACCACGAATCAGAGGACAGGGTACCTACGAGCAGTACTTC.

The chain combines TRBV7-2 with TRBJ1-2, with D possibly being TRBD1 (5 bases). In germline, CDR1 is SGHTA, CDR2 FQGNSA. This CDR3 spans 13 amino acids. The ends were cut back, 1 base at V and 13 bases at J, with 16 bases in the middle. The CDR3 is CASSLEGRAFSTF. As DNA, the CDR3 is TGTGCCAGCAGCTTAGAGGGGAGGGCCTTTTCCACCTTC.

This chain links TRBV27 with TRBJ2-5; TRBD1 aligns across 7 bases. The CDR3 has 15 residues. V was pared by 3 bases and J by 5 bases, with 9 bases of the junction left unmatched. CDR1 MNHEY and CDR2 SMNVEV come from the germline V gene (reference sequence). In DNA, the CDR3 is TGTGCCAGCAGTTTGGAACAGGGGCGGTGGGAGACCCAGTACTTC. Protein product: CASSLEQGRWETQYF.

The J gene is TRBJ2-1, the V gene TRBV5-1, with a tentative D call TRBD1 (6 bases). The germline V gene encodes CDR1 SGHRS and CDR2 YFSETQ. Trimming removed 7 bases from V and 2 bases from J, with 10 bases in between. The CDR3 is 13 residues long. CDR3 in amino acids: CASYTGPYNEQFF. The CDR3, as DNA: TGCGCCAGCTACACAGGGCCCTACAATGAGCAGTTCTTC. The whole variable domain, remainder taken from reference TRBV5-1 and TRBJ2-1, is KAGVTQTPRYLIKTRGQQVTLSCSPISGHRSVSWYQQTPGQGLQFLFEYFSETQRNKGNFPGRFSGRQFSNSRSEMNVSTLELGDSALYLCASYTGPYNEQFFGPGTRLTVL.

CDR3 nucleotide sequence: TGTGCCAGCAGCCTAATCTCGGACAGGGCTCACGCTTTCTTT. This gives the protein CASSLISDRAHAFF. This chain joins TRBV28 and TRBJ1-1, with 8 bases identical to TRBD1. V gave up 6 bases and J gave up 11 bases; unmatched junction bases: 14. From germline, CDR1 is MDHEN and CDR2 SYDVKM. This CDR3 contains 14 residues.

The rearrangement joins TRBV27 to TRBJ1-2; the D gene is possibly TRBD1 (5 bases). The CDR3 has 15 amino acids. V lost 5 bases and J lost 3, with 16 bases in between. CDR1 MNHEY and CDR2 SMNVEV come from the germline V gene (reference sequence). CDR3 loop: CASSQSTGWDYGYTF. For the CDR3, the DNA is TGTGCCAGCAGTCAGTCAACAGGATGGGACTATGGCTACACCTTC.

The rearrangement uses TRBV27 and TRBJ2-1, with 7 bases that match TRBD2. CDR3 size: 14 residues. J was trimmed by 8 bases and V by 0 bases; bases with no gene match: 4. Germline assignment: CDR1 MNHEY and CDR2 SMNVEV (reference sequence). CDR3 sequence: CASSLSNSGYEQFF. The CDR3 DNA sequence: TGTGCCAGCAGTTTATCCAATAGCGGGTATGAGCAGTTCTTC.

This chain uses TRBV5-1 with TRBJ2-1, with 8 positions matching TRBD2. The CDR3 consists of 19 residues. Trimming took 0 bases from V and 1 from J; bases not matched to a gene: 12. CDR1 is SGHRS, CDR2 YFSETQ, per germline. The CDR3: CASSLVPLGLGTSYNEQFF. The CDR3 coding sequence is TGCGCCAGCAGCTTGGTCCCCTTGGGACTAGGGACTTCCTACAATGAGCAGTTCTTC.

The rearrangement uses TRBV6-1 and TRBJ2-2, with 12 bases identical to TRBD2. The germline V gene encodes CDR1 MNHNS and CDR2 SASEGT. V lost 4 bases to trimming and J lost 4 bases; unmatched junction nucleotides: 4. The CDR3 extends over 16 amino acids. CDR3 nucleotide sequence: TGTGCCAGCAGTGGGGGACTAGCGGGTGGCACCGGGGAGCTGTTTTTT. Translated, it gives CASSGGLAGGTGELFF.

The rearrangement joins TRBV3-1 (or the pseudogene TRBV3-2) to TRBJ1-2; the match to TRBD1 covers 11 bases. Germline values: CDR1 LGHDT, CDR2 YNNKEL (reference sequence). This CDR3 region has 17 residues. V gave up 4 bases and J gave up 2 bases; unmatched junction bases: 9. The CDR3 DNA reads TGTGCCAGCAGCCCCTCCCGGGACAGGGGGGGAAACTATGGCTACACCTTC. Protein sequence: CASSPSRDRGGNYGYTF.

This clone has only a few counts. This chain joins TRBV5-1 and TRBJ1-1; 7 positions agree with TRBD1. Germline CDR1 is SGHRS and CDR2 is YFSETQ. Trimming at V came to 2 bases and at J to 3 bases, leaving 10 bases not matched to a gene. The CDR3 covers 16 residues. In nucleotides, the CDR3 is TGCGCCAGCAGCTTACTGTTCAATACAGGGGACACTGAAGCTTTCTTT. As protein: CASSLLFNTGDTEAFF. The full variable domain, in which reference TRBV5-1 and TRBJ1-1 provide the parts outside the CDR3, is KAGVTQTPRYLIKTRGQQVTLSCSPISGHRSVSWYQQTPGQGLQFLFEYFSETQRNKGNFPGRFSGRQFSNSRSEMNVSTLELGDSALYLCASSLLFNTGDTEAFFGQGTRLTVV.

V gene TRBV19 combines with J gene TRBJ2-2; 7 nucleotides line up with TRBD1. Germline CDR1 and CDR2: LNHDA and SQIVND (reference sequence). This CDR3 region has 13 residues. V lost 5 bases, J lost 8 bases, and 5 bases stayed unmatched. CDR3 amino acids: CASSDREAGELFF. As DNA, the CDR3 is TGTGCCAGTAGTGACAGGGAAGCAGGGGAGCTGTTTTTT.

The rearrangement uses TRBV15 and TRBJ1-6, with D possibly matching TRBD1 (5 bases). Trimming cost V 0 bases and J 7 bases, with 10 bases left between them. CDR3 length equals 15 residues. Germline V gene data show CDR1 as LNHNV and CDR2 as YYDKDF (reference sequence). DNA for the CDR3: TGTGCCACCAGCAGAGATTTGGAGGGGAATTCACCCCTCCACTTT. Its protein is CATSRDLEGNSPLHF.

This clone was seen a handful of times. The chain combines TRBV5-1 with TRBJ2-7; 11 bases fit TRBD1. Germline loops: CDR1 SGHRS, CDR2 YFSETQ. There are 15 residues in the CDR3. V dropped 5 bases and J dropped 5; count of bases not matched to a gene: 9. DNA of the CDR3: TGCGCCAGCAGTTATGGACAGGGGGCAAATCACGAGCAGTACTTC. As protein: CASSYGQGANHEQYF.

V is TRBV20-1 and J is TRBJ1-2; D is unclear. Trimming pared 2 bases from V and 8 bases from J, leaving 9 bases between. The CDR3 totals 11 residues. The germline gives CDR1 DFQATT, CDR2 SNEGSKA (reference sequence). This chain's CDR3 is CSARSTGGYTF. CDR3 bases: TGCAGTGCTAGATCCACGGGAGGCTACACCTTC.

This rearrangement joins TRBV5-1 to TRBJ2-2; possible D gene TRBD1, 5 bases. Trimming left V 1 base short and J 3 bases short, with 13 bases between. Germline-derived CDR1 and CDR2 are SGHRS and YFSETQ. The CDR3 has 16 residues. The CDR3 DNA reads as TGCGCCAGCAGCTTGTTAGGGGTTTTGGACACCGGGGAGCTGTTTTTT. Translated, it gives CASSLLGVLDTGELFF.

The J gene is TRBJ2-3, the V gene TRBV5-1; TRBD2 matches 10 bases. CDR3 length: 17 residues. The trim removed 4 bases at V and 2 bases at J, leaving 10 bases unmatched. Germline CDR1 SGHRS, CDR2 YFSETQ. CDR3 in DNA: TGCGCCAGCAGCCCCACCTTACTAGCGGGAAACACAGATACGCAGTATTTT. Its translation: CASSPTLLAGNTDTQYF.